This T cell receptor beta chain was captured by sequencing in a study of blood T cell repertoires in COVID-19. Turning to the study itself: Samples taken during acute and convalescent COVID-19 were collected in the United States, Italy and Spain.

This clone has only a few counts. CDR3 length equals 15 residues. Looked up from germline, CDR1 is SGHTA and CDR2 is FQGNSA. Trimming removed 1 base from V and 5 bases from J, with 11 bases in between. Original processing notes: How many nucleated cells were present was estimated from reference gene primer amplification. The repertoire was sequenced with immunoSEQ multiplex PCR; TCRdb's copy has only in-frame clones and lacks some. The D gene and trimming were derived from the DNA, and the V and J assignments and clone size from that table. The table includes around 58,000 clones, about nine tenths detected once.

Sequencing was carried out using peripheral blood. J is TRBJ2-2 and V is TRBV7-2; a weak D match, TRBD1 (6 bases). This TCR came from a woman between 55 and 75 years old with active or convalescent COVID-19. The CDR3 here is CASSLVAGETGELFF. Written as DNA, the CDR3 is TGTGCCAGCAGCTTAGTTGCAGGGGAGACCGGGGAGCTGTTTTTT. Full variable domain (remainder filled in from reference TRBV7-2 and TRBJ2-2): GAGVSQSPSNKVTEKGKDVELRCDPISGHTALYWYRQSLGQGLEFLIYFQGNSAPDKSGLPSDRFSAERTGGSVSTLTIQRTQQEDSAVYLCASSLVAGETGELFFGEGSRLTVL.